These T cell receptor beta chains were read from a single sample in a study of cytomegalovirus exposure and HLA in healthy donors. Repertoires were generated with immunoSEQ multiplex PCR, while TCRdb's copy carries only in-frame clones and drops some. Found here are 150,000 to 200,000 clones, approximately 71% of them singletons; the top ten hold roughly 4%. Sequencing was done on a sample of PBMCs. Receptor source: a woman between 18 and 29 years old in good health and CMV-seropositive. Both conserved end residues are part of each CDR3. A D gene is named only where the DNA matches it firmly. Only part of the rows carry a size: once, few, many, or a class if the clone is expanded.

>TRBV7-6|TRBJ2-7|TRBD2|few
TGTGCCAGCAGCGCGGGACTAGTGCCCGTAGGACACGAGCAGTACTTC
CASSAGLVPVGHEQYF
>TRBV5-6|TRBJ2-3|NA|NA
TGTGCCAGCAGCAATCGGGATACGCAGTATTTT
CASSNRDTQYF
>TRBV28|TRBJ2-4|NA|NA
TGTGCCAGCAGTTTATCGGGGAACATTCAGTACTTC
CASSLSGNIQYF
>TRBV6-5|TRBJ1-3|NA|NA
TGTGCCAGCACGGGTTCTGGAAACACCATATATTTT
CASTGSGNTIYF
>TRBV5-1|TRBJ1-2|NA|NA
TGCGCCAGCAGTCGTTCTGAGACACAAGCTAACTATGGCTACACCTTC
CASSRSETQANYGYTF
>TRBV19|TRBJ2-1|NA|NA
TGTGCCAGTAGTAGTAGCGTGAACTACAATGAGCAGTTCTTC
CASSSSVNYNEQFF
>TRBV28|TRBJ2-1|NA|NA
TGTGCCAGCAGTTTAGGGGCGGCGCAGTTCTTC
CASSLGAAQFF
>TRBV30|TRBJ1-1|NA|NA
TGTGCCTGGAGTCCGAACTATAACACTGAAGCTTTCTTT
CAWSPNYNTEAFF
>TRBV7-9|TRBJ1-5|TRBD1|NA
TGTGCCAGCAGCTTAGTTACAGGGGATAGCAATCAGCCCCAGCATTTT
CASSLVTGDSNQPQHF
>TRBV7-2|TRBJ2-1|NA|NA
TGTGCCAGCAGCTTTTCCGCGGTGGGTGAGCAGTTCTTC
CASSFSAVGEQFF
>TRBV18|TRBJ2-3|NA|NA
TGTGCCAGCTCACCACCCCAGGGGATAACAGATACGCAGTATTTT
CASSPPQGITDTQYF
>TRBV5-6|TRBJ2-1|TRBD2|NA
TGTGCCAGCAGCCGGGAGGTGAATGAGCAGTTCTTC
CASSREVNEQFF
>TRBV21-1|TRBJ1-3|NA|NA
TGTGCCAGCAGCAAAGATGACAGCTCTGGAAACACCATATATTTT
CASSKDDSSGNTIYF
>TRBV5-8|TRBJ2-5|NA|NA
TGTGCCAGCAGCTTTTTCTCGGGGAAAGAGACCCAGTACTTC
CASSFFSGKETQYF